This record concerns one TCR beta chain sequence. V shed 2 bases, J shed 6 bases, and the junction held 4 bases outside the gene matches. This CDR3 spans 14 amino acids. Looked up from germline, CDR1 is SGHTA and CDR2 is FQGTGA. These data originate in a study of blood T cell repertoires in COVID-19. Here immunoSEQ multiplex PCR was the method, and the copy in TCRdb shows in-frame clones only, minus some. Seen here are about 200,000 clones, approximately 86% observed once, and the top ten hold 3%. The rearrangement uses TRBV7-3 and TRBJ2-7; TRBD1 matches 10 bases. This TCR came from a man aged 55 to 69 with acute or convalescent COVID-19. Sequenced material: peripheral blood. The CDR3, as DNA: TGTGCCAGCAGCTTACGGACAGGGGGAAGCGAGCAGTACTTC. Translation gives CASSLRTGGSEQYF.